Listed below are T cell receptor beta chains from one sample, sequenced in a study of T cells expressing NK-cell markers. TCRdb re-called the 5' RACE reads and gives one entry per CDR3 protein, without DNA. Its table lists a few hundred thousand distinct CDR3 sequences. The sample taken for sequencing was blood T cells: a sorted CD56 or NKG2C T cell subset, CD4+ or CD8+ T cells, or bulk PBMC T cells (not recorded which). Receptors were obtained from a man aged 18 to 69 in good health. CDR3s include the opening cysteine and the closing phenylalanine or tryptophan.

CDR3aa,v_gene,j_gene
CASSLAPNIPLGLTDTQYF,TRBV7-6,TRBJ2-3
CSTSTNYGYTF,TRBV20-1,TRBJ1-2
CASRKLYEQYF,TRBV28,TRBJ2-7
CASSEWAGGDTQYF,TRBV25-1,TRBJ2-3
CASSPGLGDEQFF,TRBV5-1,TRBJ2-1
CASGSRGQGTEAFF,TRBV6-5,TRBJ1-1
CASSLAGLAGSETQYF,TRBV5-1,TRBJ2-5
CASSVGPGTGELFF,TRBV9,TRBJ2-2
CASSLTAATQNTEAFF,TRBV28,TRBJ1-1
CASSYSTLGDTQYF,TRBV6-5,TRBJ2-3
CATSDPRGVQTQYF,TRBV24-1,TRBJ2-5
CASRLRGGGYGYTF,TRBV6-1,TRBJ1-2
CASSLPTGAMNTEAFF,TRBV5-1,TRBJ1-1
CASSLDGYSAYEQYF,TRBV5-6,TRBJ2-7